This T cell receptor (beta chain) was sequenced in a study of blood T cell repertoires in COVID-19. Study information: Nucleic acid was either cDNA or gDNA, and it came from T cells, B-cell-depleted T cells, or PBMCs.

Trimming removed 0 bases at V and 2 bases at J, with 8 bases between. Germline V gene lookup returns CDR1 SGHNT and CDR2 YYREEE (reference sequence). The CDR3 has 14 residues. Clones were sequenced by immunoSEQ multiplex PCR, and TCRdb holds only the in-frame ones, with some missing. The table includes 59,000 or so clones, 75% to 90% detected once. This TCR derives from a human donor in a cohort sampled during active COVID-19. Material for sequencing was peripheral blood. The rearrangement links TRBV5-4 to TRBJ2-5; a possible D gene is TRBD2 (5 bases). The CDR3 loop reads CASSLVGGQETQYF. Written as DNA, the CDR3 is TGTGCCAGCAGCTTGGTAGGCGGGCAAGAGACCCAGTACTTC.